These T cell receptor beta chains were read from a single sample in a study of cytomegalovirus exposure and HLA in healthy donors. Profiling relied on immunoSEQ multiplex PCR, and the TCRdb table lists in-frame clones only, not all of them. Of about 140,000 clones listed, 80% to 90% were seen once; the top ten hold 2.5% to 3.5%. Sequenced material: PBMCs. The receptors shown here come from a man between 18 and 29 years old in good health and CMV-seronegative. Each CDR3 is given with its conserved first and last residue. Each record gives: V gene, D gene, J gene, CDR3 length, clone size, CDR3 DNA, CDR3 protein. A D gene is named only where the DNA matches it firmly. Part of the rows lack a size; the others show once, few, many or a class for expanded clones.

TRBV4-1	TRBD2	TRBJ2-1	17	once	TGCGCCAGCAGCCAGGACAGACTAGCGGGGGGGCCTAATGAGCAGTTCTTC	CASSQDRLAGGPNEQFF
TRBV5-1	.	TRBJ2-1	14	.	TGCGCCAGCAGCTTGGGTAGCGCGGGCGGTGAGCAGTTCTTC	CASSLGSAGGEQFF
TRBV27	.	TRBJ2-5	13	once	TGTGCCAGCAGTTTTATGGCGTCGGGGACCCAGTACTTC	CASSFMASGTQYF
TRBV5-1	.	TRBJ2-7	15	.	TGCGCCAGCAGCTTGGGAAGACAGTCCTCCTACGAGCAGTACTTC	CASSLGRQSSYEQYF
TRBV7-8	.	TRBJ1-2	17	.	TGTGCCAGCAGCCCCCGTCTGGGTGGGGCCTCTACCTATGGCTACACCTTC	CASSPRLGGASTYGYTF
TRBV11-3	.	TRBJ1-1	14	.	TGTGCCAGCAGCGCCGGACGGGGGAACACTGAAGCTTTCTTT	CASSAGRGNTEAFF
TRBV30	TRBD2	TRBJ2-7	15	.	TGTGCCTGGAGTCCGGTGGGTAGCGGGGTATACGAGCAGTACTTC	CAWSPVGSGVYEQYF
TRBV10-3	.	TRBJ2-1	15	.	TGTGCCATCAGTGAACGAGGGAGCTCCTACAATGAGCAGTTCTTC	CAISERGSSYNEQFF
TRBV5-6	TRBD1	TRBJ2-2	15	.	TGTGCCAGCAGCGGTGGGACAGGGCATAACGGGGAGCTGTTTTTT	CASSGGTGHNGELFF
TRBV7-9	TRBD1	TRBJ1-1	13	.	TGTGCCAGCAGCCAAAGGACAGGGGGCGAGGCTTTCTTT	CASSQRTGGEAFF